These 26 T cell receptor beta chains were all obtained from the same sample, sequenced in a study of T cells in Graves' hyperthyroidism and ophthalmopathy. What was amplified from RNA transcripts were TCR beta CDR3 regions. The HTBI set primed first-round TCR CDR3 RT-PCR. TCRdb analysed the multiplex PCR reads with MiXCR anew, one entry per CDR3 protein. The data show 500,000 to 700,000 distinct CDR3 sequences, 16% seen once. The sequencing input was blood. These TCRs come from a woman aged 18 to 35 with Graves' hyperthyroidism.

This clonotype was observed at least ten times. V is TRBV3-1 and J is TRBJ1-6, with 10 bases identical to TRBD1. V shed 5 bases, J shed 10 bases, and the junction held 8 bases outside the gene matches. Germline CDR1 LGHDT, CDR2 YNNKEL (reference sequence). The CDR3 is made up of 15 amino acids. The DNA for the CDR3 is TGTGCCAGCAGCGCCGACAGGGGGCATGGATCACCCCTCCACTTT. Encoded protein: CASSADRGHGSPLHF.

The chain has TRBV19 and TRBJ2-6; D is unclear. Per the germline V gene, CDR1 is LNHDA and CDR2 is SQIVND (reference sequence). This CDR3 has 15 residues. The V end lost 1 base, the J end lost 0 bases, and 4 bases lay between the germline ends. The CDR3 spells CASSIGGSGANVLTF. CDR3 nucleotides: TGTGCCAGTAGTATAGGAGGCTCTGGGGCCAACGTCCTGACTTTC.

V usage is TRBV7-9 and J usage is TRBJ2-5; possible D gene TRBD1, 5 bases. Germline CDR1 and CDR2: SEHNR and FQNEAQ (reference sequence). The CDR3 contains 15 residues. V dropped 0 bases and J dropped 1 base, with 9 bases sitting between them. For the CDR3, the DNA is TGTGCCAGCAGCTTAGCGCGGACAACCCAAGAGACCCAGTACTTC. Its translation: CASSLARTTQETQYF.

This clonotype was observed many times. The chain carries TRBV7-2 and TRBJ2-5; 10 bases align to TRBD2. With V trimmed by 3 bases and J by 6 bases, 4 bases remained unmatched. CDR1 and CDR2 from the germline V gene are SGHTA and FQGNSA. The CDR3 loop spans 14 amino acids. The CDR3 sequence is CASSFSGGIKTQYF. CDR3 DNA sequence: TGTGCCAGCAGCTTTAGCGGGGGGATCAAGACCCAGTACTTC.

Ten or more counts support this clonotype. J is TRBJ2-7 and V is TRBV28; 8 bases line up with TRBD2. The CDR3 spans 16 residues. V shed 6 bases, J shed 2 bases, and the junction held 12 bases outside the gene matches. Germline-derived CDR1 and CDR2 are MDHEN and SYDVKM. The CDR3 loop is CASRHLAGLTTYEQYF. The CDR3 coding sequence is TGTGCCAGCAGACACTTAGCGGGACTCACGACCTACGAGCAGTACTTC.

With regard to this clonotype: Germline is not matched at one junction end, which may reflect a read error. The CDR3: CAGSLLISGGYTF. The CDR3, as DNA: TGTGCCGGCAGTTTACTCATTAGTGGTGGCTACACCTTC. The rearrangement links TRBV12-3 or TRBV12-4 to TRBJ1-2; D unresolved. The CDR3 has 13 residues.

In its sample, this clonotype was seen many times. The gene calls are TRBV5-1 and TRBJ2-7, with 8 bases identical to TRBD1. V was pared by 6 bases and J by 0 bases, with 11 bases of the junction left unmatched. The CDR3 extends over 16 amino acids. Germline V gene data show CDR1 as SGHRS and CDR2 as YFSETQ. CDR3 bases: TGCGCCAGCACTTCGTCAGGGGGCGTTAGCTCCTACGAGCAGTACTTC. The encoded protein is CASTSSGGVSSYEQYF.

This rearrangement joins TRBV6-1 to TRBJ2-2; no clear D. The CDR3 consists of 14 residues. In germline, CDR1 is MNHNS, CDR2 SASEGT. V gave up 5 bases and J gave up 4 bases, with 11 bases separating them. The CDR3 spells CASSPEAATGELFF. CDR3 in DNA: TGTGCCAGCAGTCCAGAGGCGGCCACCGGGGAGCTGTTTTTT.

This clonotype has at least ten counts. The chain combines TRBV6-2 or TRBV6-3 with TRBJ1-1, with D uncertain. Per germline, CDR1 MNHEY and CDR2 SVGEGT. The CDR3 contains 14 residues. With 5 bases removed from V and 3 bases from J, the gap between germline ends came to 13 bases. The CDR3 sequence: CASSGEAEDTEAFF. The CDR3, as DNA: TGTGCCAGCAGTGGGGAGGCTGAGGACACTGAAGCTTTCTTT.

The chain uses TRBV4-3 and TRBJ2-2, with D perhaps TRBD1 or TRBD2 (6 bases each). V was pared by 0 bases and J by 1 base, with 15 bases between. The CDR3 runs to 18 residues. CDR1 is LGHNA and CDR2 is YSLEER in the germline V gene. The CDR3: CASSQEWAGGLNTGELFF. The CDR3 DNA follows: TGCGCCAGCAGCCAAGAGTGGGCCGGGGGCCTGAACACCGGGGAGCTGTTTTTT.

There are many counts of this clonotype. CDR3 in DNA: TGTGCCAGCAGAGAAACAGGGGTAGAGACCCAGTACTTC. Its translation: CASRETGVETQYF. J is TRBJ2-5 and V is TRBV28; 7 bases fit TRBD1. Germline values: CDR1 MDHEN, CDR2 SYDVKM. This CDR3 has 13 residues. J was trimmed by 4 bases and V by 6 bases; bases with no gene match: 5.

This clonotype came up many times. V is TRBV7-9 and J is TRBJ2-7; 7 bases map to TRBD2. The CDR3 is 13 residues long. Per the germline V gene, CDR1 is SEHNR and CDR2 is FQNEAQ (reference sequence). V shed 6 bases, J shed 6 bases, and the junction held 8 bases outside the gene matches. The CDR3 nucleotides read TGTGCCAGCAGACCCGGGGGGAGGGGCGAGCAGTACTTC. Translation: CASRPGGRGEQYF.

This clonotype showed up just a few times. The V and J genes are TRBV6-1 and TRBJ1-6; 8 bases are a match to TRBD1. Trimming at V came to 8 bases and at J to 10 bases, leaving 7 bases not matched to a gene. Looked up from germline, CDR1 is MNHNS and CDR2 is SASEGT. The CDR3 is 13 residues long. The CDR3 coding sequence is TGTGCCAGCGACGAGACAGGGGTATCACCCCTCCACTTT. It codes for CASDETGVSPLHF.

The chain links TRBV12-3 or TRBV12-4 to TRBJ1-5; maybe TRBD1 (5 bases). This CDR3 is 14 amino acids long. Trimming removed 3 bases from V and 6 bases from J, with 12 bases in between. CDR3 nucleotide sequence: TGTGCCAGCAGTTTGTATCAGGGCGGTCAGCCCCAGCATTTT. Translating it yields CASSLYQGGQPQHF.

The chain links TRBV5-1 to TRBJ2-3; TRBD2 is a possible D gene (5 bases). Germline V lookup: CDR1 SGHRS, CDR2 YFSETQ. CDR3 length: 13 residues. The germline V and J ends were trimmed by 0 bases and 8 bases, with 10 bases remaining between them. The CDR3 sequence is CASSLVVAGTQYF. The CDR3 DNA sequence: TGCGCCAGCAGCTTGGTTGTGGCGGGTACGCAGTATTTT.

This clonotype was recorded many times. The rearrangement joins TRBV12-3 or TRBV12-4 to TRBJ1-1, with D possibly TRBD1 on 6 matching bases. This CDR3 is built from 15 residues. V shed 5 bases and J shed 1 base, with 14 bases lying between them. The chain's CDR3 is CASSPWDIENTEAFF. As DNA, the CDR3 is TGTGCCAGCAGTCCGTGGGACATTGAGAACACTGAAGCTTTCTTT.

At least ten counts were recorded for this clonotype. The chain has TRBV5-1 and TRBJ2-7; 8 nucleotides match TRBD2. Per the germline V gene, CDR1 is SGHRS and CDR2 is YFSETQ. With 0 bases clipped from V and 7 bases from J, the junction kept 9 bases outside the gene matches. This CDR3 spans 15 amino acids. The CDR3 spells CASSLEFGLAGEQYF. CDR3 nucleotide sequence: TGCGCCAGCAGCTTGGAGTTCGGACTAGCTGGGGAGCAGTACTTC.

This clonotype was detected many times. The chain is built from TRBV20-1 and TRBJ2-3, with D possibly being TRBD2 (6 bases). The germline CDR1 and CDR2 sequences are DFQATT and SNEGSKA (reference sequence). CDR3 length: 15 amino acids. Between the trimmed V and J ends, which lost 5 bases and 0 bases, there was a span of 15 bases. Here the CDR3 reads CSAAPGLVSTDTQYF. DNA for the CDR3: TGCAGTGCTGCCCCGGGACTCGTTAGCACAGATACGCAGTATTTT.

The chain combines TRBV29-1 with TRBJ2-7, with 9 bases identical to TRBD1. Germline-derived CDR1 and CDR2 are SQVTM and ANQGSEA. The CDR3 has 14 residues. V gave up 4 bases and J gave up 4 bases; unmatched junction bases: 8. The CDR3, as DNA: TGCAGCGTTGTTCTTGTGGGACAGGGTTACGAGCAGTACTTC. It encodes CSVVLVGQGYEQYF.

In this sample, this clonotype turned up many times. This chain joins TRBV20-1 and TRBJ1-1; no firm D call. Per germline, CDR1 DFQATT and CDR2 SNEGSKA (reference sequence). The CDR3 totals 13 residues. Trimming pared 4 bases from V and 4 bases from J, leaving 13 bases between. CDR3 region: CSAIIVGGTEAFF. The CDR3 DNA sequence: TGCAGTGCTATTATTGTCGGTGGCACTGAAGCTTTCTTT.

V usage is TRBV5-1 and J usage is TRBJ2-7, with D possibly TRBD1 on 5 matching bases. From germline, CDR1 is SGHRS and CDR2 YFSETQ. The CDR3 contains 15 residues. V lost 4 bases to trimming and J lost 0 bases, with 14 bases between them. The CDR3 DNA is TGCGCCAGCAGCACTACAGGATCTTCCTCCTACGAGCAGTACTTC. Translating it yields CASSTTGSSSYEQYF.

This clonotype showed up many times. This rearrangement joins TRBV3-1 to TRBJ2-1; D gene unclear. Germline V gene sequence: CDR1 LGHDT, CDR2 YNNKEL (reference sequence). There are 17 residues in the CDR3. V was clipped by 1 base and J by 3 bases, with 16 bases between them. In DNA form, the CDR3 reads TGTGCCAGCAGCCAAGTGAGAGCGCCTCGGATCTACAATGAGCAGTTCTTC. This translates into CASSQVRAPRIYNEQFF.

This clonotype was detected ten times or more. The chain joins TRBV3-1 to TRBJ1-1, with D tentatively TRBD1 (5 bases). In germline, CDR1 is LGHDT, CDR2 YNNKEL (reference sequence). CDR3 size: 14 residues. V gave up 0 bases and J gave up 4 bases, with 9 bases separating them. CDR3 bases: TGTGCCAGCAGCCAAGATCTGGGGGTCACTGAAGCTTTCTTT. Translated, it gives CASSQDLGVTEAFF.

This clonotype was picked up many times. The chain uses TRBV5-1 and TRBJ2-3; 9 bases are a match to TRBD2. With 7 bases clipped from V and 2 bases from J, the junction kept 5 bases outside the gene matches. In germline, CDR1 is SGHRS, CDR2 YFSETQ. The CDR3 is 14 residues long. The CDR3 is CASYSGSATDTQYF. The CDR3 DNA follows: TGCGCCAGCTATAGCGGGAGCGCCACAGATACGCAGTATTTT.

This clonotype was detected many times. The chain links TRBV28 to TRBJ2-7, with D uncertain. The germline V and J ends were trimmed by 8 bases and 6 bases, with 14 bases remaining between them. Germline V gene data show CDR1 as MDHEN and CDR2 as SYDVKM. CDR3 size: 12 residues. The CDR3 loop reads CASSRSMSEQYF. The CDR3 DNA follows: TGTGCCAGCTCCAGATCTATGAGCGAGCAGTACTTC.

This chain connects TRBV7-6 to TRBJ2-3; a weak D match, TRBD1 (5 bases). Germline V gives CDR1 SGHVS, CDR2 FNYEAQ. The CDR3 totals 15 residues. Trimming removed 5 bases from V and 6 bases from J, with 18 bases in between. The CDR3 DNA reads TGTGCCAGCAGCGCCCAGGGATCGCATTGGGATACGCAGTATTTT. It encodes CASSAQGSHWDTQYF. Supplemented by reference TRBV7-6 and TRBJ2-3, the full variable domain reads GAGVSQSPRYKVTKRGQDVALRCDPISGHVSLYWYRQALGQGPEFLTYFNYEAQQDKSGLPNDRFSAERPEGSISTLTIQRTEQRDSAMYRCASSAQGSHWDTQYFGPGTRLTVL.